This T cell receptor beta chain derives from a study of breast tumors, draining lymph nodes, adjacent tissues. TCRdb reanalysed the multiplex PCR reads using MiXCR and keeps one entry per CDR3 protein. This table holds about 180,000 distinct CDR3 sequences, approximately 30% found once. From germline, CDR1 is LGHNA and CDR2 YNFKEQ. Trimming at V came to 3 bases and at J to 0 bases, leaving 4 bases not matched to a gene. This CDR3 has 17 residues. Whole-study results and caveats: Tumor repertoires ranked between lymph nodes and nontumor tissue in diversity, with V and J gene preferences.

This clonotype appeared many times. Its antigen is still unknown. Axillary draining lymph nodes of breast cancer patients supplied the node samples. The source is a female donor with breast cancer. Some clones in this sample may be carry-over from other donors' samples. Sequencing was carried out using axillary lymph node tissue. This sequence joins TRBV4-2 and TRBJ1-5; 11 bases map to TRBD1. The CDR3 region has the DNA TGTGCCAGCAGCCATGGGGACAGGGGGTATAGCAATCAGCCCCAGCATTTT. It yields the protein CASSHGDRGYSNQPQHF.